This T cell receptor beta chain was identified in a study of blood T cell repertoires in COVID-19. TCRdb keeps only in-frame clones here, not all; method: immunoSEQ multiplex PCR. The data show over 70,000 clones, approximately 80% seen once. The germline V gene has CDR1 MDHEN and CDR2 SYDVKM. V lost 4 bases to trimming and J lost 0 bases, with 16 bases between them. This CDR3 has 17 amino acids. This chain joins TRBV28 and TRBJ2-1, with TRBD2 as a possible D gene (6 bases). This clonotype was obtained from an older man with COVID-19, enrolled during active disease. Sequencing was done on a sample of peripheral blood. DNA of the CDR3: TGTGCCAGCAGTTCCGTACCGGGAGCGGGCTCCTACAATGAGCAGTTCTTC. The encoded protein is CASSSVPGAGSYNEQFF.